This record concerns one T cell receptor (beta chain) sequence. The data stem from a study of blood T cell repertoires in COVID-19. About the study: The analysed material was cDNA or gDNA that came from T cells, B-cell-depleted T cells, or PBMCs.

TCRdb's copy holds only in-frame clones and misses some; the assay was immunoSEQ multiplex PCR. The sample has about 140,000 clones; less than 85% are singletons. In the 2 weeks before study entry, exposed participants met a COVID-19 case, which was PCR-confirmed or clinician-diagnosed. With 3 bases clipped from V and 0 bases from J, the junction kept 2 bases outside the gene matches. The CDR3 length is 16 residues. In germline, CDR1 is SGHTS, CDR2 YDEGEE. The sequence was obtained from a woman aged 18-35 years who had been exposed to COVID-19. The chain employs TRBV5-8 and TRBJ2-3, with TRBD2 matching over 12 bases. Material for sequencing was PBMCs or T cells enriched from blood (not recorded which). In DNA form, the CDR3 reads TGTGCCAGCAGCTCGGGGACTAGCGGGAGCACAGATACGCAGTATTTT. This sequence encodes CASSSGTSGSTDTQYF.